This entry lists 15 T cell receptor beta chains sequenced from one sample in a study of T cells of healthy individuals. TCRdb reprocessed the 5' RACE reads via MiXCR and lists one record per CDR3 protein. This sample has more than 85,000 distinct CDR3 sequences, with 15% to 20% found just once. The receptor source for this set is a human donor in good health.

This clonotype was found many times. The genes are TRBV25-1 and TRBJ1-1; possibly TRBD1 for D (5 bases). In germline, CDR1 is MGHDK, CDR2 SYGVNS. The V and J ends lost 1 base and 8 bases respectively, with 11 bases between them. The CDR3 is made up of 13 amino acids. CDR3 in amino acids: CASSEFGAGEAFF. The CDR3 DNA reads as TGTGCCAGCAGTGAATTTGGGGCAGGAGAAGCTTTCTTT.

V is TRBV7-3 and J is TRBJ2-3; D not resolved. The CDR3 consists of 14 residues. Trimming took off 4 bases at V and 0 bases at J, with 8 bases between the two ends. In germline, CDR1 is SGHTA, CDR2 FQGTGA. The CDR3 reads CASSYTTSTDTQYF. CDR3 in DNA: TGTGCCAGCAGCTATACCACTAGCACAGATACGCAGTATTTT. The full variable domain, in which reference TRBV7-3 and TRBJ2-3 provide the parts outside the CDR3, is GAGVSQTPSNKVTEKGKYVELRCDPISGHTALYWYRQSLGQGPEFLIYFQGTGAADDSGLPNDRFFAVRPEGSVSTLKIQRTERGDSAVYLCASSYTTSTDTQYFGPGTRLTVL.

This chain links TRBV4-1 with TRBJ2-5, with 12 nucleotides matching TRBD2. V lost 1 base to trimming and J lost 5 bases; unmatched junction nucleotides: 5. CDR1 and CDR2 from the germline V gene are MGHRA and YSYEKL. The CDR3 is 16 residues long. CDR3 nucleotide sequence: TGCGCCAGCAGCCAAGGGCTAGGGACTAGCGGGGAGACCCAGTACTTC. Protein sequence: CASSQGLGTSGETQYF.

The chain recombines TRBV7-8 with TRBJ2-1, with TRBD2 matching 15 bases. Germline V gives CDR1 SGHVS, CDR2 FQNEAQ. The CDR3 has 18 amino acids. V gave up 6 bases and J gave up 0 bases; unmatched junction bases: 6. In DNA, the CDR3 is TGTGCCAGCAGTTCTGGGACTAGCGGGGGGAGCTCCTACAATGAGCAGTTCTTC. Its protein is CASSSGTSGGSSYNEQFF.

This rearrangement joins TRBV4-1 to TRBJ1-2; D ambiguous. Germline V lookup: CDR1 MGHRA, CDR2 YSYEKL. V was pared by 0 bases and J by 4 bases, with 9 bases between. The CDR3 runs to 14 residues. The CDR3, as DNA: TGCGCCAGCAGCCAAGATAAAACGGGCTATGGCTACACCTTC. Its translation: CASSQDKTGYGYTF.

The chain has TRBV18 and TRBJ2-2; 7 bases are a match to TRBD1. There are 17 residues in the CDR3. The V segment lost 0 bases and the J segment 3 bases; nucleotides outside the gene matches: 7. Germline CDR1 is KGHSH and CDR2 is LQKENI. This chain's CDR3 is CASSPPRQGTDTGELFF. For the CDR3, the DNA is TGTGCCAGCTCACCACCCCGACAGGGTACGGACACCGGGGAGCTGTTTTTT.

This clonotype was detected ten times or more. The V gene is TRBV27, the J gene TRBJ1-2, with D uncertain. V lost 3 bases and J 0 bases, leaving 8 bases between the germline ends. This CDR3 is 14 amino acids long. CDR1 is MNHEY and CDR2 is SMNVEV in the germline V gene (reference sequence). The CDR3 spells CASSFGTTNYGYTF. CDR3 sequence (DNA): TGTGCCAGCAGTTTTGGAACCACTAACTATGGCTACACCTTC.

This clonotype has a handful of counts. The V gene is TRBV24-1, the J gene TRBJ2-5; 11 bases fit TRBD2. Germline CDR1 KGHDR, CDR2 SFDVKD. The CDR3 totals 15 residues. V was pared by 4 bases and J by 4 bases, with 4 bases of the junction left unmatched. The CDR3 DNA is TGTGCCACCAGTGACTCTGGGACTAGCGGAGAGACCCAGTACTTC. It specifies CATSDSGTSGETQYF.

This chain connects TRBV28 to TRBJ2-3; D may match TRBD1 or TRBD2 (5 bases each). Per germline, CDR1 MDHEN and CDR2 SYDVKM. V lost 4 bases, J lost 3 bases, and 14 bases lay in between. The CDR3 loop spans 15 amino acids. Here the CDR3 reads CASSYLQRGTDTQYF. The CDR3 coding sequence is TGTGCCAGCAGTTACTTACAGAGGGGAACAGATACGCAGTATTTT. Drawing the rest from reference TRBV28 and TRBJ2-3, the complete variable domain is DVKVTQSSRYLVKRTGEKVFLECVQDMDHENMFWYRQDPGLGLRLIYFSYDVKMKEKGDIPEGYSVSREKKERFSLILESASTNQTSMYLCASSYLQRGTDTQYFGPGTRLTVL.

There are many counts of this clonotype. This chain joins TRBV6-6 and TRBJ2-1; 9 bases fit TRBD1. Per the germline V gene, CDR1 is MNHNY and CDR2 is SVGAGI (reference sequence). CDR3 size: 14 residues. Unmatched junction bases numbered 4, after V lost 5 bases and J lost 5 bases. This CDR3 is CASSQDRGNNEQFF. The CDR3 DNA follows: TGTGCCAGCAGTCAGGACAGGGGAAACAATGAGCAGTTCTTC.

This sequence joins TRBV13 and TRBJ2-1; D uncertain. This CDR3 is 12 amino acids long. Trimming removed 3 bases at V and 7 bases at J, with 7 bases between. Germline values: CDR1 PRHDT, CDR2 FYEKMQ (reference sequence). CDR3 nucleotides: TGTGCCAGCAGCTTGGGCGAAAATGAGCAGTTCTTC. As protein: CASSLGENEQFF.

This clonotype was counted ten times or more. V and J are TRBV2 and TRBJ1-4; 7 bases fit TRBD1. The CDR3 is made up of 13 amino acids. V dropped 7 bases and J dropped 5; count of bases not matched to a gene: 4. The germline V gene has CDR1 SNHLY and CDR2 FYNNEI. The CDR3 nucleotides are TGTGCCAGCATGGGGGACAGAAATGAAAAACTGTTTTTT. Translated: CASMGDRNEKLFF.

This clonotype has at least ten counts. The chain employs TRBV6-6 and TRBJ1-5, with TRBD1 as a possible D gene (5 bases). V dropped 6 bases and J dropped 0 bases, with 18 bases sitting between them. Germline V gene sequence: CDR1 MNHNY, CDR2 SVGAGI (reference sequence). There are 17 residues in the CDR3. The CDR3, as DNA: TGTGCCAGCAGCAAACACGACAGACCCGTTAGCAATCAGCCCCAGCATTTT. Residues: CASSKHDRPVSNQPQHF.

The chain employs TRBV6-1 and TRBJ1-2; D possibly corresponds to TRBD1 (6 bases). The CDR3 spans 15 residues. V was clipped by 2 bases and J by 8 bases, with 18 bases between them. Looked up from germline, CDR1 is MNHNS and CDR2 is SASEGT. In DNA, the CDR3 is TGTGCCAGCAGTGAAACCTGGGGACACGAGGGCGGCTACACCTTC. This translates into CASSETWGHEGGYTF.

This chain uses TRBV5-6 with TRBJ2-7; possible D gene TRBD1, 5 bases. Germline loops: CDR1 SGHDT, CDR2 YYEEEE. Trimming cost V 3 bases and J 2 bases, with 12 bases left between them. The CDR3 loop spans 14 amino acids. This chain's CDR3 is CASSSLGQAYEQYF. Written as DNA, the CDR3 is TGTGCCAGCAGCTCCCTCGGACAAGCCTACGAGCAGTACTTC.